These 27 T cell receptor beta chains originate from one sample sequenced in a study of shared clonotypes between healthy human individuals. Clones were sequenced by immunoSEQ multiplex PCR, and TCRdb holds only the in-frame ones, with some missing. The sample contains approximately 1.4 million clones, approximately 98% of which appear only once. Sequencing was done on a sample of naive CD4+ T cells sorted from blood. Documented subset: CD45RA+ positively selected. These receptors came from a man aged 30 to 39 in good health.

The rearrangement links TRBV27 to TRBJ2-1, with TRBD2 matching 13 bases. The junction had 13 bases not matched to a gene; V was cut back by 7 bases and J by 10 bases. The CDR3 spans 16 residues. Per the germline V gene, CDR1 is MNHEY and CDR2 is SMNVEV (reference sequence). CDR3 in DNA: TGTGCCAGCACTTCCCAAGGGACTAGCGGGATTTTCGAGCAGTTCTTC. Protein product: CASTSQGTSGIFEQFF.

The CDR3 loop is CASSFMGQGSYEQYF. The CDR3, as DNA: TGTGCCAGCAGCTTCATGGGACAGGGATCCTACGAGCAGTACTTC. The chain joins TRBV14 to TRBJ2-7; TRBD1 matches 9 bases. V trimming: 5 bases; J trimming: 1 base; junction bases outside the gene matches: 6. The CDR3 is 15 residues long. Per the germline V gene, CDR1 is SGHDN and CDR2 is FVKESK.

The rearrangement joins TRBV7-8 to TRBJ1-5; 7 bases fit TRBD1. The CDR3 has 16 amino acids. V lost 0 bases, J lost 5 bases, and 7 bases stayed unmatched. Germline-derived CDR1 and CDR2 are SGHVS and FQNEAQ. CDR3 DNA sequence: TGTGCCAGCAGCTTAGCCGGTATAGGGGGCTATCAGCCCCAGCATTTT. Translating gives CASSLAGIGGYQPQHF.

The rearrangement links TRBV6-5 to TRBJ2-7; D not certain. The CDR3 covers 15 residues. Germline CDR1 is MNHEY and CDR2 is SVGAGI. The V gene lost 0 bases and the J gene lost 2 bases, with 11 bases spanning the gap. CDR3 sequence: CASSYSSSFAYEQYF. Here the CDR3 DNA reads TGTGCCAGCAGTTACTCATCAAGCTTCGCCTACGAGCAGTACTTC.

Notes on this clone: The identical CDR3 is also encoded by other nucleotide sequences in the sample. The rearrangement joins TRBV18 to TRBJ1-1; 7 bases fit TRBD1. The germline CDR1 and CDR2 sequences are KGHSH and LQKENI. The junction had 2 bases not matched to a gene; V was cut back by 3 bases and J by 1 base. This CDR3 contains 14 residues. As DNA, the CDR3 is TGTGCCAGCTCACCGAACAGGGGGAACACTGAAGCTTTCTTT. This codes for CASSPNRGNTEAFF.

This clone has just one count. The V call is TRBV11-2, the J call TRBJ2-7; 10 nucleotides match TRBD2. In germline, CDR1 is SGHAT, CDR2 FQNNGV. Losses at the gene ends were 1 base for V and 0 bases for J; bases not matched to a gene: 3. The CDR3 is 16 amino acids. CDR3 bases: TGTGCCAGCAGCTTAGGGGGACTAGCGACCTCCTACGAGCAGTACTTC. Translation gives CASSLGGLATSYEQYF.

The chain has TRBV10-3 and TRBJ2-3; 12 bases match TRBD2. The CDR3 runs to 17 residues. With V trimmed by 3 bases and J by 1 base, 5 bases remained unmatched. The germline V gene has CDR1 ENHRY and CDR2 SYGVKD. CDR3 loop: CAISDPSGRARTDTQYF. CDR3 in DNA: TGTGCCATCAGTGACCCTAGCGGGAGGGCACGCACAGATACGCAGTATTTT.

The chain combines TRBV7-9 with TRBJ2-3; 7 bases are shared with TRBD1. The CDR3 has 16 residues. The trim removed 5 bases at V and 0 bases at J, leaving 8 bases unmatched. From germline, CDR1 is SEHNR and CDR2 FQNEAQ (reference sequence). CDR3 protein: CASSTRTGTSTDTQYF. The CDR3 DNA sequence: TGTGCCAGCAGCACCCGGACAGGAACGAGCACAGATACGCAGTATTTT.

The chain uses TRBV23-1 and TRBJ2-7; D may match TRBD1 or TRBD2 (5 bases each). TRBV23-1 is filed as an ORF, its function uncertain. V gave up 0 bases and J gave up 2 bases, with 11 bases separating them. This CDR3 is built from 15 residues. The CDR3 DNA is TGCGCCAGCAGTCAATCACAGGACTCGACCTACGAGCAGTACTTC. Translated: CASSQSQDSTYEQYF.

This clone was picked up one time. The chain joins TRBV10-3 to TRBJ2-3; D call uncertain. This CDR3 spans 13 amino acids. V lost 10 bases to trimming and J lost 0 bases, with 11 bases between them. The germline CDR1 and CDR2 sequences are ENHRY and SYGVKD. CDR3 coding DNA: TGTGCCACAAGTCCGACTAGCACAGATACGCAGTATTTT. This translates into CATSPTSTDTQYF.

This chain links TRBV5-4 with TRBJ2-3; D remains ambiguous. CDR3 size: 12 residues. Between the trimmed V and J ends, which lost 4 bases and 2 bases, there was a span of 5 bases. CDR1 and CDR2 from the germline V gene are SGHNT and YYREEE (reference sequence). CDR3 sequence: CASSEDTDTQYF. CDR3 nucleotides: TGTGCCAGCAGCGAGGACACAGATACGCAGTATTTT.

The chain is built from TRBV7-9 and TRBJ2-3, with D unclear. Trimming took off 1 base at V and 1 base at J, with 15 bases between the two ends. The germline gives CDR1 SEHNR, CDR2 FQNEAQ (reference sequence). This CDR3 has 17 amino acids. The chain's CDR3 is CASSLGVVAWGTDTQYF. DNA of the CDR3: TGTGCCAGCAGCTTAGGGGTTGTGGCCTGGGGCACAGATACGCAGTATTTT.

The chain combines TRBV5-4 with TRBJ2-5; the match to TRBD2 covers 9 bases. The V gene end was trimmed by 4 bases and the J gene end by 2 bases; junction bases not matched to a gene: 6. The CDR3 has 15 amino acids. Germline V lookup: CDR1 SGHNT, CDR2 YYREEE (reference sequence). CDR3 amino acids: CASSPSGKGQETQYF. CDR3 DNA: TGTGCCAGCAGCCCTAGCGGGAAGGGGCAAGAGACCCAGTACTTC.

V is TRBV21-1 and J is TRBJ2-2. TRBV21-1 is recorded as a pseudogene. The CDR3 loop spans 14 amino acids. CDR3 DNA sequence: TGTGCCAGCAGCACCCCAGGGACCACCGGGGAGCTGTTTTTT. Protein product: CASSTPGTTGELFF.

J is TRBJ2-4 and V is TRBV9, with no clear D. Germline V CDR1 and CDR2: SGDLS, YYNGEE. This CDR3 contains 16 residues. V was pared by 4 bases and J by 0 bases, with 14 bases between. As DNA, the CDR3 is TGTGCCAGCAGCTTCGGGCAGTCCCTAGCCAAAAACATTCAGTACTTC. Translated, it gives CASSFGQSLAKNIQYF.

This chain links TRBV28 with TRBJ2-5, with 9 nucleotides matching TRBD1. From germline, CDR1 is MDHEN and CDR2 SYDVKM. Trimming at V came to 5 bases and at J to 2 bases, leaving 6 bases not matched to a gene. CDR3 length: 15 amino acids. CDR3 loop: CASSQAGTGQETQYF. The CDR3 nucleotides read TGTGCCAGCAGTCAGGCCGGGACAGGGCAAGAGACCCAGTACTTC.

This chain links TRBV28 with TRBJ1-2, with a possible D match to TRBD1 (5 bases). Germline-derived CDR1 and CDR2 are MDHEN and SYDVKM. Trimming removed 3 bases at V and 8 bases at J, with 16 bases between. The CDR3 contains 14 residues. CDR3 protein: CASSFPGLVKGYTF. The CDR3 coding sequence is TGTGCCAGCAGTTTCCCGGGACTCGTAAAAGGCTACACCTTC.

V usage is TRBV5-4 and J usage is TRBJ2-3, with 10 bases lining up with TRBD2. V gave up 0 bases and J gave up 2 bases; unmatched junction bases: 12. CDR3 length: 19 residues. Germline V CDR1 and CDR2: SGHNT, YYREEE (reference sequence). CDR3 sequence: CASSLGGNRLAGATDTQYF. DNA for the CDR3: TGTGCCAGCAGCTTGGGAGGGAACCGGCTAGCGGGAGCCACAGATACGCAGTATTTT.

V gene TRBV6-5 combines with J gene TRBJ1-2; D is perhaps TRBD1 (5 bases). This CDR3 contains 13 residues. Trimming stripped 2 bases from V and 6 bases from J, with 10 bases between. CDR1 and CDR2 (germline): MNHEY, SVGAGI. DNA of the CDR3: TGTGCCAGCAGTTACGGACAAATTGATGGCTACACCTTC. Amino acid sequence: CASSYGQIDGYTF.

The chain joins TRBV5-1 to TRBJ1-1, with TRBD1 as a possible D gene (5 bases). Between the trimmed V and J ends, which lost 0 bases and 2 bases, there was a span of 8 bases. This CDR3 is 14 amino acids long. The germline V gene encodes CDR1 SGHRS and CDR2 YFSETQ. The CDR3 reads CASSLGGINTEAFF. The CDR3, as DNA: TGCGCCAGCAGCTTGGGGGGGATCAACACTGAAGCTTTCTTT.

A word on this clone: This CDR3 is also generated by other DNA sequences in the sample. The chain has TRBV7-9 and TRBJ2-7; 10 positions agree with TRBD2. Trimming at V came to 5 bases and at J to 0 bases, leaving 4 bases not matched to a gene. Germline loops: CDR1 SEHNR, CDR2 FQNEAQ (reference sequence). CDR3 size: 15 residues. The CDR3 DNA reads TGTGCCAGCAGCAGATCTAGCGGGGGCTCCTACGAGCAGTACTTC. Protein: CASSRSSGGSYEQYF.

The V gene is TRBV6-5, the J gene TRBJ2-7; no clear D. The germline V gene encodes CDR1 MNHEY and CDR2 SVGAGI. The CDR3 is made up of 15 amino acids. V was shortened by 3 bases and J by 4 bases, with 16 bases between the two germline ends. CDR3 in amino acids: CASSYPGLVGYEQYF. DNA of the CDR3: TGTGCCAGCAGTTATCCAGGCCTAGTTGGGTACGAGCAGTACTTC.

V gene TRBV29-1 combines with J gene TRBJ2-5; D gene ambiguous. V was pared by 3 bases and J by 2 bases, with 13 bases between. In germline, CDR1 is SQVTM, CDR2 ANQGSEA. The CDR3 consists of 14 residues. The CDR3 sequence: CSVDRPGIQETQYF. DNA for the CDR3: TGCAGCGTTGATCGGCCGGGTATTCAAGAGACCCAGTACTTC.

The rearrangement links TRBV6-6 to TRBJ2-2; D is ambiguous. Germline CDR1 is MNHNY and CDR2 is SVGAGI (reference sequence). This CDR3 contains 15 residues. V lost 11 bases and J 5 bases, leaving 21 bases between the germline ends. The CDR3 spells CASIVWGKGTGELFF. The CDR3 DNA reads TGTGCCTCTATAGTATGGGGAAAAGGGACCGGGGAGCTGTTTTTT.

The V gene is TRBV11-2, the J gene TRBJ2-7, with TRBD2 identical over 7 bases. The germline V gene encodes CDR1 SGHAT and CDR2 FQNNGV. The V and J ends lost 5 bases and 3 bases, in that order; junction bases with no gene match: 7. The CDR3 is 14 amino acids. The CDR3, as DNA: TGTGCCAGCAGCAAGTACCGGGGGGACTACGAGCAGTACTTC. Protein product: CASSKYRGDYEQYF.

The J gene is TRBJ2-1, the V gene TRBV9; 7 positions agree with TRBD2. Germline lookup yields CDR1 SGDLS and CDR2 YYNGEE. CDR3 length: 14 residues. The J segment lost 12 bases and the V segment lost 0 bases, leaving 9 bases of the junction unmatched. CDR3 region: CASSVDIGRLGQFF. For the CDR3, the DNA is TGTGCCAGCAGCGTAGACATCGGGAGGCTCGGGCAGTTCTTC. Combining the CDR3 with reference TRBV9 and TRBJ2-1 gives the whole variable domain DSGVTQTPKHLITATGQRVTLRCSPRSGDLSVYWYQQSLDQGLQFLIQYYNGEERAKGNILERFSAQQFPDLHSELNLSSLELGDSALYFCASSVDIGRLGQFFGPGTRLTVL.

V gene TRBV19 combines with J gene TRBJ2-3; D ambiguous. CDR1 is LNHDA, CDR2 SQIVND, per germline (reference sequence). Trimming shortened V by 5 bases and J by 2 bases, and 17 bases separated the two germline ends. The CDR3 length is 16 residues. CDR3 sequence: CASSPPRMTYTDTQYF. Written as DNA, the CDR3 is TGTGCCAGTAGTCCCCCGCGGATGACTTACACAGATACGCAGTATTTT. Full variable domain (rest looked up from reference TRBV19 and TRBJ2-3): DGGITQSPKYLFRKEGQNVTLSCEQNLNHDAMYWYRQDPGQGLRLIYYSQIVNDFQKGDIAEGYSVSREKKESFPLTVTSAQKNPTAFYLCASSPPRMTYTDTQYFGPGTRLTVL.